The clone carrying this T cell receptor (beta chain) was observed a few times. The antigen remains undetermined. Unique molecular identifiers were present on the cDNA, which also gained a universal primer site by template switching. TCRdb reanalysed the 5' RACE reads using MiXCR and keeps one entry per CDR3 protein. Of some 1,700,000 distinct CDR3 sequences detected, roughly 35% appear once; the ten largest clones hold less than 0.35%. From germline, CDR1 is KGHDR and CDR2 SFDVKD. J lost 5 bases, V lost 4 bases, and 6 bases had no gene match. CDR3 length: 15 residues. The data belong to a study of identical twins. Study outcomes and limitations: Abundant cord blood beta clonotypes carried fewer insertions; memory repertoires showed none. Excess low generation probability was seen in twin-shared out-of-frame alpha sequences.

The TCR was taken from a newborn girl in good health. Sequenced material: cord blood. V and J are TRBV24-1 and TRBJ2-3; 9 positions agree with TRBD2. This CDR3 reads CATSETSSGKDTQYF. In DNA, the CDR3 is TGTGCCACCAGTGAAACATCTAGCGGGAAAGATACGCAGTATTTT.